A single sample gave rise to the 13 T cell receptor beta chains below, sequenced in a study of T cells after yellow fever vaccination. TCRdb itself ran the 5' RACE reads through MiXCR, one entry per CDR3 protein. The table shows more than 450,000 distinct CDR3 sequences, with less than 25% occurring only once. The starting material was PBMCs, obtained roughly 20 days after the first yellow fever vaccination. The receptors originated from a man aged 18 to 35 who received the YFV17D yellow fever vaccine.

The chain recombines TRBV12-3 or TRBV12-4 with TRBJ1-1; D remains unclear. The CDR3 covers 13 residues. The V and J ends lost 4 bases and 1 base respectively, with 7 bases between them. CDR3 DNA sequence: TGTGCCAGCAGTTCTTTGCCGAACACTGAAGCTTTCTTT. This sequence encodes CASSSLPNTEAFF.

The V call is TRBV9, the J call TRBJ1-2, with D maybe TRBD1 (5 bases). Germline V gene sequence: CDR1 SGDLS, CDR2 YYNGEE. V was cut by 0 bases and J by 4 bases, with 16 bases left in between. The CDR3 contains 16 residues. CDR3 DNA sequence: TGTGCCAGCAGCGTAGGAGGGCAGGGTTTGGTCTATGGCTACACCTTC. Protein: CASSVGGQGLVYGYTF. The full variable domain, in which reference TRBV9 and TRBJ1-2 provide the parts outside the CDR3, is DSGVTQTPKHLITATGQRVTLRCSPRSGDLSVYWYQQSLDQGLQFLIQYYNGEERAKGNILERFSAQQFPDLHSELNLSSLELGDSALYFCASSVGGQGLVYGYTFGSGTRLTVV.

J is TRBJ2-1 and V is TRBV11-2; 10 bases align to TRBD2. Germline loops: CDR1 SGHAT, CDR2 FQNNGV. The CDR3 runs 16 residues. The trim removed 4 bases at V and 8 bases at J, leaving 11 bases unmatched. CDR3 bases: TGTGCCAGCAGCTCCCTTGGGGGACTAGCGATCCATGAGCAGTTCTTC. Residues: CASSSLGGLAIHEQFF.

The chain carries TRBV6-1 and TRBJ2-3; weak D call: TRBD2 (5 bases). This CDR3 spans 17 amino acids. V shed 8 bases and J shed 5 bases, with 26 bases lying between them. The germline V gene encodes CDR1 MNHNS and CDR2 SASEGT. The CDR3, as DNA: TGTGCCAGCGCCTCCGAGGGCCGAGCGGTTGGTATAGATACGCAGTATTTT. Protein: CASASEGRAVGIDTQYF.

This clonotype was picked up many times. This chain joins TRBV27 and TRBJ2-2; D is possibly TRBD1 (6 bases). The CDR3 has 14 residues. V lost 5 bases and J lost 0, with 7 bases in between. The V gene's germline CDR1 is MNHEY and CDR2 SMNVEV (reference sequence). The CDR3 loop reads CASSPGANTGELFF. The CDR3 bases are TGTGCCAGCAGTCCAGGGGCGAACACCGGGGAGCTGTTTTTT.

The table lists this clonotype with a few counts. The chain has TRBV7-9 and TRBJ2-3, with 8 bases aligning to TRBD1. V was pared by 4 bases and J by 6 bases, with 6 bases of the junction left unmatched. Germline loops: CDR1 SEHNR, CDR2 FQNEAQ (reference sequence). The CDR3 sequence is 14 residues long. DNA for the CDR3: TGTGCCAGCAGCTCGCCGGACAGGGCGGATACGCAGTATTTT. This translates into CASSSPDRADTQYF.

This chain uses TRBV3-1 with TRBJ1-4; D unresolved. From germline, CDR1 is LGHDT and CDR2 YNNKEL (reference sequence). The germline V and J ends were trimmed by 3 bases and 10 bases, with 18 bases remaining between them. The CDR3 covers 15 residues. The CDR3 region has the DNA TGTGCCAGCAGCCAGGACCTCATCTCAGCGGGAAAACTGTTTTTT. Protein product: CASSQDLISAGKLFF.

This chain uses TRBV24-1 with TRBJ2-1, with 10 positions matching TRBD1. Germline V lookup: CDR1 KGHDR, CDR2 SFDVKD. Losses at the gene ends were 0 bases for V and 3 bases for J; bases not matched to a gene: 4. The CDR3 length is 17 residues. CDR3 region: CATSDLQTGGSYNEQFF. As DNA, the CDR3 is TGTGCCACCAGTGATTTGCAGACAGGGGGCAGCTACAATGAGCAGTTCTTC.

This clonotype was seen only once. The gene calls are TRBV20-1 and TRBJ1-1; D gene ambiguous. CDR1 DFQATT and CDR2 SNEGSKA come from the germline V gene (reference sequence). The ends were cut back, 1 base at V and 1 base at J, with 10 bases in the middle. The CDR3 length is 14 residues. CDR3 nucleotide sequence: TGCAGTGCTAGAGCGCCGCAGGAGAACACTGAAGCTTTCTTT. As protein: CSARAPQENTEAFF.

The chain employs TRBV29-1 and TRBJ1-1; D might be TRBD1 (6 bases). The CDR3 covers 10 residues. Germline V gene sequence: CDR1 SQVTM, CDR2 ANQGSEA. The CDR3 loop is CRAEGAEAFF. The CDR3 DNA reads as TGCAGGGCGGAGGGGGCTGAAGCTTTCTTT.

This chain connects TRBV28 to TRBJ1-1; 8 nucleotides line up with TRBD1. This CDR3 is built from 17 residues. CDR1 MDHEN and CDR2 SYDVKM come from the germline V gene. V lost 1 base and J lost 2; bases outside the gene matches: 9. This chain's CDR3 is CASSLSIGTGDNTEAFF. The DNA for the CDR3 is TGTGCCAGCAGTTTATCCATCGGGACAGGCGATAACACTGAAGCTTTCTTT.

The chain combines TRBV6-5 with TRBJ2-1, with D tentatively TRBD2 (5 bases). V was trimmed by 2 bases and J by 7 bases, leaving 9 bases between them. The CDR3 runs to 13 residues. Germline V gene lookup returns CDR1 MNHEY and CDR2 SVGAGI. The CDR3 spells CASSYGGWNEQFF. The CDR3 bases are TGTGCCAGCAGTTACGGCGGGTGGAATGAGCAGTTCTTC.

This clonotype was observed a few times. The chain is built from TRBV18 and TRBJ1-1; D possibly corresponds to TRBD1 (5 bases). The CDR3 contains 14 residues. Germline CDR1 KGHSH, CDR2 LQKENI. The V gene lost 0 bases and the J gene lost 6 bases, with 11 bases spanning the gap. The CDR3 coding sequence is TGTGCCAGCTCACCACCGGGTCAGGGCTCTGAAGCTTTCTTT. It codes for CASSPPGQGSEAFF.